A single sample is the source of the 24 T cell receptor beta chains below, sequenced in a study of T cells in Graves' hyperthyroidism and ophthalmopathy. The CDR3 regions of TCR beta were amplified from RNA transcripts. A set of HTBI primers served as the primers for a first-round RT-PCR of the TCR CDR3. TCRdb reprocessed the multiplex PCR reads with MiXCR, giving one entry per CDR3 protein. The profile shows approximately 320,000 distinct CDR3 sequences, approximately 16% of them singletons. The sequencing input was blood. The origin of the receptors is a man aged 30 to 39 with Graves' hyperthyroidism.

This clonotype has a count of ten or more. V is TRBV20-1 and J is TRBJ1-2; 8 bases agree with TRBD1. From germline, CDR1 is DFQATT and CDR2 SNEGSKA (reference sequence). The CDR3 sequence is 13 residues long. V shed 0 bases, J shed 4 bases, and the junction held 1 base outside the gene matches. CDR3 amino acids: CSARDDRGYGYTF. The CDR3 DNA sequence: TGCAGTGCTAGAGACGACAGGGGCTATGGCTACACCTTC.

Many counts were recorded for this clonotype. For the CDR3, the DNA is TGTGCCAGCAGGCAGGGAAGAGAGACCCAGTACTTC. Protein sequence: CASRQGRETQYF. The V and J genes are TRBV2 and TRBJ2-5; TRBD1 is a possible D gene (5 bases). The CDR3 runs 12 residues. Germline CDR1 reads SNHLY; CDR2 reads FYNNEI. V lost 6 bases to trimming and J lost 4 bases, with 9 bases between them. Supplemented by reference TRBV2 and TRBJ2-5, the full variable domain reads EPEVTQTPSHQVTQMGQEVILRCVPISNHLYFYWYRQILGQKVEFLVSFYNNEISEKSEIFDDQFSVERPDGSNFTLKIRSTKLEDSAMYFCASRQGRETQYFGPGTRLLVL.

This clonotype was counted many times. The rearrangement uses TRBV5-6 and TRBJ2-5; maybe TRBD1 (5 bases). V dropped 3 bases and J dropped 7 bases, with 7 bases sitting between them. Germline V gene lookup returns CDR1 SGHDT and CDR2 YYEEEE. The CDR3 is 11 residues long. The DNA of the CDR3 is TGTGCCAGCAGCTGGCAGGGGACCCAGTACTTC. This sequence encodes CASSWQGTQYF.

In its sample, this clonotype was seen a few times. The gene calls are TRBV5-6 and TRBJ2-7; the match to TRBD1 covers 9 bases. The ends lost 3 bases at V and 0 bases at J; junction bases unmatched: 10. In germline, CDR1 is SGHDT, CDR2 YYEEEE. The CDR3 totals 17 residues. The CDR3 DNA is TGTGCCAGCAGCTGGGCCGTCCGGGACAGGGACTCCTACGAGCAGTACTTC. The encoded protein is CASSWAVRDRDSYEQYF.

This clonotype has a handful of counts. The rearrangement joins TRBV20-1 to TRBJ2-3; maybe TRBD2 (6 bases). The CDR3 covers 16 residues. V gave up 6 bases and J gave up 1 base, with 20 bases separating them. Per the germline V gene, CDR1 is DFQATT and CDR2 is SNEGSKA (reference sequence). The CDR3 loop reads CSALGGTAGGTDTQYF. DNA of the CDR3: TGCAGTGCGCTGGGCGGGACGGCGGGCGGCACAGATACGCAGTATTTT.

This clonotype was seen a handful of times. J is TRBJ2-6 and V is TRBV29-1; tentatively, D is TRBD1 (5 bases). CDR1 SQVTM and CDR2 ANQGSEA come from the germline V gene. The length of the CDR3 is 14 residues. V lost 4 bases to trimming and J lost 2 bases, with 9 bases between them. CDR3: CSVAQGTGANVLTF. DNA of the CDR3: TGCAGCGTTGCGCAGGGTACTGGGGCCAACGTCCTGACTTTC. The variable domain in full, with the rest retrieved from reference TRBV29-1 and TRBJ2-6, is SAVISQKPSRDICQRGTSLTIQCQVDSQVTMMFWYRQQPGQSLTLIATANQGSEATYESGFVIDKFPISRPNLTFSTLTVSNMSPEDSSIYLCSVAQGTGANVLTFGAGSRLTVL.

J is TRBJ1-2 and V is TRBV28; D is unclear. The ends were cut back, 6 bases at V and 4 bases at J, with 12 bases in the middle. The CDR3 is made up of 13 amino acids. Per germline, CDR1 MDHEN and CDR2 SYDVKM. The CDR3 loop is CASSRDLGYGYTF. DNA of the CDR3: TGTGCCAGCAGCCGGGATCTTGGCTATGGCTACACCTTC.

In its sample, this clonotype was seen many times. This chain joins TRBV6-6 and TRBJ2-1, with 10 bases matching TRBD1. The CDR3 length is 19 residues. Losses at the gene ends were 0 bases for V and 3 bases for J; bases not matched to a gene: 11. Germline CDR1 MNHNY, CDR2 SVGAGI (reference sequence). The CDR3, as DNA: TGTGCCAGCAGTTACTCGATGGTGGGTTGGGACAGGGGCTACAATGAGCAGTTCTTC. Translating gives CASSYSMVGWDRGYNEQFF.

For the CDR3, the DNA is TGTGCCAGCCAAGGGGGCGCAAGGGACGAGCAGTACTTC. Residues: CASQGGARDEQYF. The chain has TRBV12-3 or TRBV12-4 and TRBJ2-7, with 7 bases that match TRBD1. J gave up 5 bases and V 8 bases, and 9 bases lay outside the gene matches. The CDR3 spans 13 residues.

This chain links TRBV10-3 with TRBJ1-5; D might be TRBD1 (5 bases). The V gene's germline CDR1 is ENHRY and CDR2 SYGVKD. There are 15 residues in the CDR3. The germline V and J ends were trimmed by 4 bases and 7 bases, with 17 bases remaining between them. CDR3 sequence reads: CAISGTGRVWQPQHF. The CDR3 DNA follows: TGTGCCATCAGTGGGACGGGACGGGTCTGGCAGCCCCAGCATTTT.

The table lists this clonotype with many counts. CDR3 protein: CASSPAVTSEAFF. The CDR3 DNA follows: TGTGCCAGCAGCCCGGCGGTGACAAGTGAAGCTTTCTTT. J is TRBJ1-1 and V is TRBV11-3; D unresolved. CDR1 is SGHNT, CDR2 YENEEA, per germline. The length of the CDR3 is 13 residues. V was trimmed by 5 bases and J by 7 bases, leaving 14 bases between them.

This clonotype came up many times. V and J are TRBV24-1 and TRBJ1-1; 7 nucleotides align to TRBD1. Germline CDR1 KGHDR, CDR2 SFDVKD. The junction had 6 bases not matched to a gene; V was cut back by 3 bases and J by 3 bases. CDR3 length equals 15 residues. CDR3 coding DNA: TGTGCCACCAGTGATGCACGGACAGGTGACACTGAAGCTTTCTTT. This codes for CATSDARTGDTEAFF.

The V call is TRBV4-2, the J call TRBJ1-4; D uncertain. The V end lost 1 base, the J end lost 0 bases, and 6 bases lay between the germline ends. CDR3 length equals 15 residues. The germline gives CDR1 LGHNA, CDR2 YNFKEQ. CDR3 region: CASSQGQATNEKLFF. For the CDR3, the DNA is TGTGCCAGCAGCCAAGGCCAAGCAACTAATGAAAAACTGTTTTTT.

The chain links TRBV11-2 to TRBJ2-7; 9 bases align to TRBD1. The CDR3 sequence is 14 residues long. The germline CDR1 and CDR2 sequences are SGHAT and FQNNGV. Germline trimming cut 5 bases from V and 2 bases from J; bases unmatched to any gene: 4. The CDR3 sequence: CASSTNRGPYEQYF. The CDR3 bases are TGTGCCAGCAGCACCAACAGGGGGCCCTACGAGCAGTACTTC.

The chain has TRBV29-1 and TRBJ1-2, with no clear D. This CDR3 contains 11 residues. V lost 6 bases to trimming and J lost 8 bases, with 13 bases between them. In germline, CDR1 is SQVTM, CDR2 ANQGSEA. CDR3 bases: TGCAGCGTGGAGGACCGGAGGGGCTACACCTTC. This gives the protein CSVEDRRGYTF.

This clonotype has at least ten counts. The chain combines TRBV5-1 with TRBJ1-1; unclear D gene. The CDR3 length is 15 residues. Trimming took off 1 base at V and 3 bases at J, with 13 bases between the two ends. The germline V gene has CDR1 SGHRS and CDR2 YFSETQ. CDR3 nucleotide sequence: TGCGCCAGCAGCTTGTCGACGAGTTTTGACACTGAAGCTTTCTTT. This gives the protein CASSLSTSFDTEAFF.

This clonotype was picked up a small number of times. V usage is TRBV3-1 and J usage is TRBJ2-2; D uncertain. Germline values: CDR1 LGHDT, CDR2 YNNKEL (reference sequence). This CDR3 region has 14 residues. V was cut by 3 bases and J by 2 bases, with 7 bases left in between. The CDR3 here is CASSQAFNTGELFF. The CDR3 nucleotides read TGTGCCAGCAGCCAGGCCTTTAACACCGGGGAGCTGTTTTTT.

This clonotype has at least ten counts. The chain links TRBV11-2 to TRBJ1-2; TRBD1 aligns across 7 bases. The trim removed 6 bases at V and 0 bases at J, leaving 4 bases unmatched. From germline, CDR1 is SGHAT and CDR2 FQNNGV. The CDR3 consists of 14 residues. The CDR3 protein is CASRPGTANYGYTF. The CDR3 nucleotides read TGTGCCAGCAGACCAGGGACAGCTAACTATGGCTACACCTTC.

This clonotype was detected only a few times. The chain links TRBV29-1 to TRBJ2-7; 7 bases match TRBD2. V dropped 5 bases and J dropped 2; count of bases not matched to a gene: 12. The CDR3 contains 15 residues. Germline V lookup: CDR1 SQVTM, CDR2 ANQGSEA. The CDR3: CSVWDQSGTAYEQYF. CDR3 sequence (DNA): TGCAGCGTTTGGGACCAAAGCGGGACGGCCTACGAGCAGTACTTC.

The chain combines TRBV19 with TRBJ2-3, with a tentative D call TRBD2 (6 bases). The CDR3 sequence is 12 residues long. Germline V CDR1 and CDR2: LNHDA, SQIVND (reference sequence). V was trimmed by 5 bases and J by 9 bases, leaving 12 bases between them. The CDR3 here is CASSPGGRTQYF. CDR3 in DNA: TGTGCCAGTAGTCCCGGGGGAAGGACGCAGTATTTT. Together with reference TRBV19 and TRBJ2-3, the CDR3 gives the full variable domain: DGGITQSPKYLFRKEGQNVTLSCEQNLNHDAMYWYRQDPGQGLRLIYYSQIVNDFQKGDIAEGYSVSREKKESFPLTVTSAQKNPTAFYLCASSPGGRTQYFGPGTRLTVL.

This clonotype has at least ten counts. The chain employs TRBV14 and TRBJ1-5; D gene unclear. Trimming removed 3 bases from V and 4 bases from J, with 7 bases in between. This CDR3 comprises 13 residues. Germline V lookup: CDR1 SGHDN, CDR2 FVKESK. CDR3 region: CASSQDLNQPQHF. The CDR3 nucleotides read TGTGCCAGCAGCCAGGACCTAAATCAGCCCCAGCATTTT.

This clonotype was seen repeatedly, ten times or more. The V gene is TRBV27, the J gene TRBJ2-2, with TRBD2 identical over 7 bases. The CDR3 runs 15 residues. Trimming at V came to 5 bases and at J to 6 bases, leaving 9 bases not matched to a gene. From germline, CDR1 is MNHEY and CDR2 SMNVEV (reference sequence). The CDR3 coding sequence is TGTGCCAGCAGTCCTAGAGCGGGAAGGGCCGGGGAGCTGTTTTTT. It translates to CASSPRAGRAGELFF.

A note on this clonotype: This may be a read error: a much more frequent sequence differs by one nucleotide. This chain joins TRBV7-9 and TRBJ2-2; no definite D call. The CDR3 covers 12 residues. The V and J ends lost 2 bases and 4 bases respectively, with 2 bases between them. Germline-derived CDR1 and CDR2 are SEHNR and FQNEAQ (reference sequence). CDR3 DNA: TGTGCCAGCAGCTTACCCACCGGGGAGCTGTTTTTT. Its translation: CASSLPTGELFF.

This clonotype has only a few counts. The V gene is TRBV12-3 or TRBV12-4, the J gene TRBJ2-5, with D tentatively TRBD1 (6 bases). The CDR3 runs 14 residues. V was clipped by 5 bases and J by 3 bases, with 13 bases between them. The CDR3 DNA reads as TGTGCCAGCAGTCCAGGGACACAAAAAGAGACCCAGTACTTC. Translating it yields CASSPGTQKETQYF.